This T cell receptor beta chain was found in a study of cytomegalovirus exposure and HLA in healthy donors. Study in general: An early data release held tens of millions of unique TCRs from HLA-typed donors. Study-wide results and caveats: The study listed roughly 150 cytomegalovirus-associated TCR beta chains.

Trimming cost V 4 bases and J 5 bases, with 8 bases left between them. CDR3 length: 13 amino acids. The germline CDR1 and CDR2 sequences are SGHNT and YENEEA. PCR involved 60 Vbeta and 13 Jbeta primers. Clones were read by immunoSEQ multiplex PCR, and TCRdb kept only the in-frame ones, dropping some. The sample has 150,000 or so clones, around 80% seen once. Comments on this clone: Its target is unknown.

Sequencing was performed on PBMCs. The rearrangement links TRBV11-3 to TRBJ2-2, with unresolved D. This receptor was obtained from a man aged 25 to 40 in good health and CMV-seropositive. The CDR3 region is CASSSPRTGELFF. The CDR3 region has the DNA TGTGCCAGCAGCTCCCCTAGAACCGGGGAGCTGTTTTTT. Using reference TRBV11-3 and TRBJ2-2 for the parts outside the CDR3, the full variable domain is EAGVVQSPRYKIIEKKQPVAFWCNPISGHNTLYWYLQNLGQGPELLIRYENEEAVDDSQLPKDRFSAERLKGVDSTLKIQPAELGDSAVYLCASSSPRTGELFFGEGSRLTVL.